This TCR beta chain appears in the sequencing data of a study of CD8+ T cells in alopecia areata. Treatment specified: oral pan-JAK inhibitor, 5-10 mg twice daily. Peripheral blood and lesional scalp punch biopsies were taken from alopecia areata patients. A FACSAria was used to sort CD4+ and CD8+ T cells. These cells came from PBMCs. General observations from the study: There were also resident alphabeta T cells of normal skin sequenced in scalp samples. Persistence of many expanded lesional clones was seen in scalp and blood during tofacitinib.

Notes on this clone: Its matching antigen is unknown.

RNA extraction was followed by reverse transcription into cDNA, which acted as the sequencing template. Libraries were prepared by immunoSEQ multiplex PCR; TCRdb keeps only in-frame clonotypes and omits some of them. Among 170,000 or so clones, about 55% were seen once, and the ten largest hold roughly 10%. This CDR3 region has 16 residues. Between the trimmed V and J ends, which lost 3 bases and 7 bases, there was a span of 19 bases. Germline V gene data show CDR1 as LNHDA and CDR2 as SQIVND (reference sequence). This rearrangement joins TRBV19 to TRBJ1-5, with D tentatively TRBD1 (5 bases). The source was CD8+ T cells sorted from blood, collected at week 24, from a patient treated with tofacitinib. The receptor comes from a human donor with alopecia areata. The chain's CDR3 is CASSIAVGTKAQPQHF. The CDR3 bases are TGTGCCAGTAGTATCGCCGTCGGGACGAAAGCGCAGCCCCAGCATTTT.